Listed here are 19 T cell receptor beta chains from one sample, sequenced in a study of cytomegalovirus exposure and HLA in healthy donors. The PCR had 60 Vbeta and 13 Jbeta primers. Profiled with immunoSEQ multiplex PCR; TCRdb holds only in-frame clones, not every one. This sample carries over 100,000 clones, about 74% of them seen once, and the ten largest clones take 6.6%. The sequencing input was PBMCs. Receptors originate from a man in his forties in good health and CMV-seropositive.

The J gene is TRBJ2-3, the V gene TRBV18; no reliable D call. Germline CDR1 and CDR2: KGHSH and LQKENI. The CDR3 covers 16 residues. V was clipped by 2 bases and J by 0 bases, with 12 bases between them. The CDR3 protein is CASSPTVLPSTDTQYF. In DNA, the CDR3 is TGTGCCAGCTCACCAACGGTCCTTCCTAGCACAGATACGCAGTATTTT.

The table lists this clone with a few counts. The gene calls are TRBV21-1 and TRBJ2-7; TRBD1 was called by the table and not checked on the DNA. TRBV21-1 is designated a pseudogene. CDR3 length equals 15 residues. CDR3 protein: CASSSRYRVPYEQYF. CDR3 DNA sequence: TGTGCCAGCAGCAGTCGATACAGGGTTCCCTACGAGCAGTACTTC.

This clone was seen only once. V gene TRBV27 combines with J gene TRBJ2-1; possible D gene TRBD1, 6 bases. Per the germline V gene, CDR1 is MNHEY and CDR2 is SMNVEV (reference sequence). This CDR3 contains 14 residues. Trimming removed 6 bases from V and 6 bases from J, with 15 bases in between. CDR3 in DNA: TGTGCCAGCAGCCAACAGACAGGATCCAATGAGCAGTTCTTC. As protein: CASSQQTGSNEQFF.

The chain is built from TRBV5-1 and TRBJ1-2; D not certain. The V gene lost 6 bases and the J gene lost 4 bases, with 13 bases spanning the gap. Germline V gene data show CDR1 as SGHRS and CDR2 as YFSETQ. CDR3 length: 13 amino acids. The CDR3 sequence: CASMATGTYGYTF. DNA of the CDR3: TGCGCCAGCATGGCGACGGGTACCTATGGCTACACCTTC. The full variable domain, rest sourced from reference TRBV5-1 and TRBJ1-2, is KAGVTQTPRYLIKTRGQQVTLSCSPISGHRSVSWYQQTPGQGLQFLFEYFSETQRNKGNFPGRFSGRQFSNSRSEMNVSTLELGDSALYLCASMATGTYGYTFGSGTRLTVV.

This clone was seen a handful of times. The chain is built from TRBV7-2 and TRBJ2-1; the match to TRBD2 covers 12 bases. The germline gives CDR1 SGHTA, CDR2 FQGNSA. J gave up 6 bases and V 4 bases, and 7 bases lay outside the gene matches. The CDR3 has 16 residues. The DNA for the CDR3 is TGTGCCAGCAGCTCCCTAGCGGGAGGGGCGGTCAATGAGCAGTTCTTC. Its translation is CASSSLAGGAVNEQFF. Variable domain in full (rest from reference TRBV7-2 and TRBJ2-1): GAGVSQSPSNKVTEKGKDVELRCDPISGHTALYWYRQSLGQGLEFLIYFQGNSAPDKSGLPSDRFSAERTGGSVSTLTIQRTQQEDSAVYLCASSSLAGGAVNEQFFGPGTRLTVL.

V is TRBV25-1 and J is TRBJ2-2; weak D call: TRBD1 (6 bases). CDR1 is MGHDK and CDR2 is SYGVNS in the germline V gene. The V end lost 2 bases, the J end lost 5 bases, and 12 bases lay between the germline ends. CDR3 length: 15 residues. The CDR3 sequence: CASSETRTGTGELFF. The CDR3 DNA is TGTGCCAGCAGTGAAACACGCACAGGGACCGGGGAGCTGTTTTTT.

This chain uses TRBV28 with TRBJ2-7; TRBD1 aligns across 9 bases. This CDR3 region has 17 residues. V lost 5 bases, J lost 4 bases, and 15 bases stayed unmatched. Germline V gene sequence: CDR1 MDHEN, CDR2 SYDVKM. The CDR3 sequence is CASSPTLLGGQGYEQYF. DNA for the CDR3: TGTGCCAGCAGTCCGACCCTCCTCGGGGGACAGGGTTACGAGCAGTACTTC.

The V gene is TRBV7-9, the J gene TRBJ2-3, with 7 positions matching TRBD2. The CDR3 has 15 amino acids. V shed 2 bases, J shed 3 bases, and the junction held 5 bases outside the gene matches. Germline V gene lookup returns CDR1 SEHNR and CDR2 FQNEAQ (reference sequence). This CDR3 is CASSLLRGSTDTQYF. The CDR3 coding sequence is TGTGCCAGCAGCTTACTGCGGGGGAGTACAGATACGCAGTATTTT.

This chain links TRBV6-6 with TRBJ1-1, with a weak D call TRBD1 (5 bases). CDR3 size: 15 residues. CDR1 is MNHNY, CDR2 SVGAGI, per germline (reference sequence). The V gene lost 7 bases and the J gene lost 4 bases, with 19 bases spanning the gap. The CDR3 DNA reads as TGTGCCAGCACCCGGGGGAAGGGTCTGGGCACTGAAGCTTTCTTT. Protein sequence: CASTRGKGLGTEAFF.

The rearrangement uses TRBV10-3 and TRBJ1-1; D possibly corresponds to TRBD1 (6 bases). Germline V gene lookup returns CDR1 ENHRY and CDR2 SYGVKD. The germline V and J ends were trimmed by 2 bases and 2 bases, with 12 bases remaining between them. The CDR3 extends over 15 amino acids. The CDR3 coding sequence is TGTGCCATCAGTGAGGCCCAGGGGTTAAACACTGAAGCTTTCTTT. Protein sequence: CAISEAQGLNTEAFF.

The chain couples TRBV7-9 to TRBJ1-6; D may be TRBD1 (6 bases). The V end was cut by 6 bases, the J end by 5 bases, with 8 bases between. The germline gives CDR1 SEHNR, CDR2 FQNEAQ (reference sequence). CDR3 length equals 13 residues. The CDR3 here is CASSTGNNSPLHF. The CDR3 DNA reads as TGTGCCAGCAGTACAGGGAATAATTCACCCCTCCACTTT.

This clone was seen more than once but under ten times. The chain carries TRBV4-1 and TRBJ1-6; no firm D call. Germline CDR1 MGHRA, CDR2 YSYEKL. Trimming removed 2 bases from V and 1 base from J, with 15 bases in between. The CDR3 is made up of 18 amino acids. Here the CDR3 DNA reads TGCGCCAGCAGCCAATTTGGTTGGTCGGAGTCCTATAATTCACCCCTCCACTTT. Amino acid sequence: CASSQFGWSESYNSPLHF.

This rearrangement joins TRBV7-8 to TRBJ2-2; TRBD1 matches at 12 bases. Trimming cost V 5 bases and J 0 bases; bases outside gene matches: 4. The CDR3 sequence is 17 residues long. CDR1 and CDR2 from the germline V gene are SGHVS and FQNEAQ. The CDR3 DNA reads as TGTGCCAGCAGCCCGGGGACAGGGGGCTCGAACACCGGGGAGCTGTTTTTT. Protein: CASSPGTGGSNTGELFF.

This clone turned up a few times. This rearrangement joins TRBV19 to TRBJ1-2, with 9 positions matching TRBD1. The CDR3 spans 13 residues. Germline V gives CDR1 LNHDA, CDR2 SQIVND (reference sequence). The V and J ends lost 7 bases and 4 bases, in that order; junction bases with no gene match: 4. CDR3 loop: CASIRTGVYGYTF. The CDR3 nucleotides are TGTGCCAGTATTCGGACAGGGGTCTATGGCTACACCTTC.

Concerning this clone itself: Distinct nucleotide sequences in the sample also encode this CDR3. This chain uses TRBV7-8 with TRBJ2-1, with 13 bases that match TRBD2. J gave up 1 base and V 3 bases, and 0 bases lay outside the gene matches. This CDR3 has 16 amino acids. Germline lookup yields CDR1 SGHVS and CDR2 FQNEAQ. CDR3: CASSLTSGRSYNEQFF. CDR3 nucleotides: TGTGCCAGCAGCTTGACTAGCGGGAGGTCCTACAATGAGCAGTTCTTC.

The V call is TRBV29-1, the J call TRBJ1-2; TRBD1 agrees at 9 bases. Germline CDR1 is SQVTM and CDR2 is ANQGSEA. The CDR3 covers 16 residues. V dropped 4 bases and J dropped 3; count of bases not matched to a gene: 12. CDR3 region: CSVVTSKQGAYYGYTF. DNA of the CDR3: TGCAGCGTTGTAACTTCCAAACAGGGGGCCTACTATGGCTACACCTTC.

The V gene is TRBV19, the J gene TRBJ1-2; perhaps TRBD1 as D (5 bases). Germline V gives CDR1 LNHDA, CDR2 SQIVND (reference sequence). Trimming cost V 4 bases and J 10 bases, with 19 bases left between them. The CDR3 sequence is 14 residues long. The chain's CDR3 is CASSTDRESVLYTF. The CDR3 DNA is TGTGCCAGTAGTACCGACAGAGAGTCCGTCCTCTACACCTTC.

Points on this clone: The same CDR3 arises from other DNA sequences in this sample as well. This chain connects TRBV7-9 to TRBJ1-1; 7 bases map to TRBD1. Germline-derived CDR1 and CDR2 are SEHNR and FQNEAQ (reference sequence). The CDR3 spans 12 residues. V gave up 1 base and J gave up 8 bases; unmatched junction bases: 1. The CDR3 loop is CASSLVQGEAFF. DNA of the CDR3: TGTGCCAGCAGCTTAGTACAGGGGGAAGCTTTCTTT.

The chain combines TRBV6-5 with TRBJ1-1; D gene ambiguous. V lost 4 bases and J 4 bases, leaving 13 bases between the germline ends. CDR1 and CDR2 (germline): MNHEY, SVGAGI. This CDR3 has 14 residues. CDR3 protein: CASSSLTGVTEAFF. The CDR3 DNA follows: TGTGCCAGCAGTTCCCTCACTGGAGTCACTGAAGCTTTCTTT.